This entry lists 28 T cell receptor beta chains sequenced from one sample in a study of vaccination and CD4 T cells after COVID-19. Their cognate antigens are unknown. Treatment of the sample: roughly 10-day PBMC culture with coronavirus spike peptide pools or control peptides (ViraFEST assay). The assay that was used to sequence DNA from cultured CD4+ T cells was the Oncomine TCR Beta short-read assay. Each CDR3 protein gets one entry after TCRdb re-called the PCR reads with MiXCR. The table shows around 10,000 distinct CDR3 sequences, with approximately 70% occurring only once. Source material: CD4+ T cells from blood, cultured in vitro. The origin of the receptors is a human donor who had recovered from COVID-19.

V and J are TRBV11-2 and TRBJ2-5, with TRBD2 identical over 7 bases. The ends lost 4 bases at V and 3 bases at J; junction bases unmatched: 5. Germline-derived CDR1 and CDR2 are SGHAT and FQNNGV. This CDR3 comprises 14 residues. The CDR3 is CASSWGGLEETQYF. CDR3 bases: TGTGCCAGCAGCTGGGGAGGACTAGAAGAGACCCAGTACTTC.

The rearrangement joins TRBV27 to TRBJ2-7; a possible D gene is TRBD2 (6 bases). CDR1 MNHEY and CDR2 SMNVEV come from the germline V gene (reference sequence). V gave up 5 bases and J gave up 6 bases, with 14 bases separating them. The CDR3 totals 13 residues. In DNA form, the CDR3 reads TGTGCCAGCAGTGCCCGCCCTAGCGTCGAGCAGTACTTC. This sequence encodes CASSARPSVEQYF.

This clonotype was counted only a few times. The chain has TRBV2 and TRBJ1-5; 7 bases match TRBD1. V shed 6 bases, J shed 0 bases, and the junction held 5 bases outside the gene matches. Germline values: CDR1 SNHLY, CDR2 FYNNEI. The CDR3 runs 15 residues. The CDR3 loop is CASRGQSISNQPQHF. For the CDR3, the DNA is TGTGCCAGCAGGGGACAGTCCATTAGCAATCAGCCCCAGCATTTT.

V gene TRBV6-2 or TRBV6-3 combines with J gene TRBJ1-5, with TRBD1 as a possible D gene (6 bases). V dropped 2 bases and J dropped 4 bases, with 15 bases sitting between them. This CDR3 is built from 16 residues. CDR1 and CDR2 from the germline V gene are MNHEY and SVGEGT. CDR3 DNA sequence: TGTGCCAGCAGTTACGGGGGGGCCTCCCTAAATCAGCCCCAGCATTTT. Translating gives CASSYGGASLNQPQHF.

The CDR3 nucleotides are TGTGCCTGGAGTGTACAGGGTAACTCACCCCTCCACTTT. This codes for CAWSVQGNSPLHF. The rearrangement uses TRBV30 and TRBJ1-6, with TRBD1 as a possible D gene (6 bases). CDR1 is GTSNPN and CDR2 is SVGIG in the germline V gene (reference sequence). The V end lost 0 bases, the J end lost 10 bases, and 10 bases lay between the germline ends. The CDR3 spans 13 residues.

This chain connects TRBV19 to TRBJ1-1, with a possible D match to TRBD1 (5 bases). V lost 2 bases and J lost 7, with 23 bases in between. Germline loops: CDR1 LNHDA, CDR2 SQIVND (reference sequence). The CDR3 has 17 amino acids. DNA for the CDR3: TGTGCCAGTAGTATAAGTAGCCCAGCCGGGGGTAGGGGTGAAGCTTTCTTT. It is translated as CASSISSPAGGRGEAFF.

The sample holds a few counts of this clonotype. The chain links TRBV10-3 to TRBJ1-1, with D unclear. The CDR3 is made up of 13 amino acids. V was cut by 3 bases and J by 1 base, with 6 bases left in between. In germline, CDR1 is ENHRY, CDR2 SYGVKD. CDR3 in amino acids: CAISDKQNTEAFF. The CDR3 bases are TGTGCCATCAGTGATAAGCAGAACACTGAAGCTTTCTTT.

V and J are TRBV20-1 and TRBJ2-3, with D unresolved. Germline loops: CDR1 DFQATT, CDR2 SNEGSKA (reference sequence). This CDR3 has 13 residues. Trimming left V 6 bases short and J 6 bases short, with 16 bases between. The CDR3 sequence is CSASRQLGDTQYF. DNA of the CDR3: TGCAGTGCCTCCCGTCAGCTAGGTGATACGCAGTATTTT.

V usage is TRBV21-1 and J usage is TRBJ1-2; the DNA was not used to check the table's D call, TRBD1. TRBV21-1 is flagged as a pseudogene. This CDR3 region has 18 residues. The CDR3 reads CASSRNRDSKVSNYGYTF. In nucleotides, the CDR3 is TGTGCCAGCAGCAGAAACCGGGACAGTAAGGTTTCTAACTATGGCTACACCTTC.

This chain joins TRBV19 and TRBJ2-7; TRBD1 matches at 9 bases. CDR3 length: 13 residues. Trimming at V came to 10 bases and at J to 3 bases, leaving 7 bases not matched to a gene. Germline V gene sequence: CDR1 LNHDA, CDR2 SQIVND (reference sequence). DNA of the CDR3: TGTGCCACCAAGGGACAGGGTGACTACGAGCAGTACTTC. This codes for CATKGQGDYEQYF.

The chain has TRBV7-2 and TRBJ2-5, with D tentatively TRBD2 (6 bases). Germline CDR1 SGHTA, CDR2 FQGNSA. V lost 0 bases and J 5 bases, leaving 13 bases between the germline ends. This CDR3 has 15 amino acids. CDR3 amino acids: CASSLAFSRGETQYF. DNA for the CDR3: TGTGCCAGCAGCTTAGCGTTCTCCCGGGGGGAGACCCAGTACTTC.

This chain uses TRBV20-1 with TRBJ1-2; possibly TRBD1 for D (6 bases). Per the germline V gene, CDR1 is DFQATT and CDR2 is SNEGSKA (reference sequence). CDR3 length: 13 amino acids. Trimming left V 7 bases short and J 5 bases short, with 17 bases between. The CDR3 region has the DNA TGCAGTGTTAGCAGGGGCCTCTTTTATGGCTACACCTTC. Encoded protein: CSVSRGLFYGYTF.

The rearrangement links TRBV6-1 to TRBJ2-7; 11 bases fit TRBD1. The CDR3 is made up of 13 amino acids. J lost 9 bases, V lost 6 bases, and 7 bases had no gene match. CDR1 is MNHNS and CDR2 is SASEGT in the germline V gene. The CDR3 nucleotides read TGTGCCAGCAGCCTGGACAGGGGGCGGCGGCAGTACTTC. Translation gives CASSLDRGRRQYF.

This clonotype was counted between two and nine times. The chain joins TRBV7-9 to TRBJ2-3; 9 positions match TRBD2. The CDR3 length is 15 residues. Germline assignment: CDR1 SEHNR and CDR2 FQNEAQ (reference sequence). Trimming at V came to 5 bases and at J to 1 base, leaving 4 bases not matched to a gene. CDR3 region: CASSILAGRTDTQYF. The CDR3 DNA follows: TGTGCCAGCAGCATACTAGCGGGCCGCACAGATACGCAGTATTTT.

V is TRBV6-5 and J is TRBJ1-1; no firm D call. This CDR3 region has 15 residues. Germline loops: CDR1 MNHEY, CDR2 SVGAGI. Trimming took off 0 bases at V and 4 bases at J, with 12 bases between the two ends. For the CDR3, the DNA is TGTGCCAGCAGTTACTCGTTCGCAACTCCCACTGAAGCTTTCTTT. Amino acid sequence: CASSYSFATPTEAFF.

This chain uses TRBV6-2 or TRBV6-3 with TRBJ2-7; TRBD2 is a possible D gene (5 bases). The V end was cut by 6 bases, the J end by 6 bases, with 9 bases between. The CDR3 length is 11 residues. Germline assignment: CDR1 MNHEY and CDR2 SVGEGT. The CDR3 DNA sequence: TGTGCCAGCAGCCGAGGAGGCGAGCAGTACTTC. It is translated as CASSRGGEQYF.

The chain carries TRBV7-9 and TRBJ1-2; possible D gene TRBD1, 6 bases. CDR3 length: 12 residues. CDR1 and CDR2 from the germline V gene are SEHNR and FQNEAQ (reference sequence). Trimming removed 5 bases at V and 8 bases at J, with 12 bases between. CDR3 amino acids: CASSPRGAGYTF. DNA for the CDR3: TGTGCCAGCAGCCCGAGGGGGGCGGGCTACACCTTC.

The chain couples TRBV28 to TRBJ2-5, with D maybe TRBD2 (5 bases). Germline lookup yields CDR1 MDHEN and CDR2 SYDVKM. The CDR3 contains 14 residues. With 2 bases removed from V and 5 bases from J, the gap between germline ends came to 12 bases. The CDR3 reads CASSLVAPKETQYF. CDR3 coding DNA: TGTGCCAGCAGTTTAGTAGCGCCTAAGGAGACCCAGTACTTC.

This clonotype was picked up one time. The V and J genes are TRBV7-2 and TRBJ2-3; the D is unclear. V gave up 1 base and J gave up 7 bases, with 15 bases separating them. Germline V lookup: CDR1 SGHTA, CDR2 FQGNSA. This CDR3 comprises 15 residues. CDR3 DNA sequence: TGTGCCAGCAGCTTAGAAGTTAGAATGGGATATACGCAGTATTTT. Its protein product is CASSLEVRMGYTQYF.

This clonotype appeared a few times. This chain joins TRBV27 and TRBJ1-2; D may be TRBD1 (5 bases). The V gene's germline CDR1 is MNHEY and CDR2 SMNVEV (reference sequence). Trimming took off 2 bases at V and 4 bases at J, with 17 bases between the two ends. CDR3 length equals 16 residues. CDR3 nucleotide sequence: TGTGCCAGCAGTTTAACGGGGGGTATGGGAGCCTATGGCTACACCTTC. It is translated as CASSLTGGMGAYGYTF.

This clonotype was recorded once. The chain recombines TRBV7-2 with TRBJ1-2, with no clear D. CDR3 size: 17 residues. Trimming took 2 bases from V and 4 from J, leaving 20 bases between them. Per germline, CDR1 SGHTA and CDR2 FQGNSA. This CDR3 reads CASSLKTRPTVGYGYTF. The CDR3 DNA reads TGTGCCAGCAGCTTAAAAACAAGGCCCACCGTGGGCTATGGCTACACCTTC.

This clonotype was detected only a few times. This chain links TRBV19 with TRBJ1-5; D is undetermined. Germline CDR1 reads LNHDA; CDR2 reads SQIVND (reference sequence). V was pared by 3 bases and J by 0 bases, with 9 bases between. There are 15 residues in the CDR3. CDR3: CASSMVHYSNQPQHF. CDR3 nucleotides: TGTGCCAGTAGTATGGTACACTATAGCAATCAGCCCCAGCATTTT.

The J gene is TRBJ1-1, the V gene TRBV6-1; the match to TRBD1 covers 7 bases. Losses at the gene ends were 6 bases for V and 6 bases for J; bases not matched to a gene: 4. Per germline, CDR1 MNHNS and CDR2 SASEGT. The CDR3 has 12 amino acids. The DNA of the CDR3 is TGTGCCAGCAGACGGGGGACAGCTGAAGCTTTCTTT. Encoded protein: CASRRGTAEAFF.

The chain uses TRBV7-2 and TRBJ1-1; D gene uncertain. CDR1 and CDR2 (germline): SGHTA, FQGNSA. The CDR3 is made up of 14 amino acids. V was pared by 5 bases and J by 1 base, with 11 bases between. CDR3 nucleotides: TGTGCCAGCAGCGTTAATCACGGGAACACTGAAGCTTTCTTT. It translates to CASSVNHGNTEAFF.

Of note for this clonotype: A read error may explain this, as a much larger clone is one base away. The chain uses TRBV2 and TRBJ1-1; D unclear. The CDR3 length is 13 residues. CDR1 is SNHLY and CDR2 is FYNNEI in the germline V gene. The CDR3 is CAGSEDLDTEAFF. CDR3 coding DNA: TGTGCCGGCAGTGAAGATTTGGACACTGAAGCTTTCTTT. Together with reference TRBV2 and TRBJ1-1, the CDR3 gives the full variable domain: EPEVTQTPSHQVTQMGQEVILRCVPISNHLYFYWYRQILGQKVEFLVSFYNNEISEKSEIFDDQFSVERPDGSNFTLKIRSTKLEDSAMYFCAGSEDLDTEAFFGQGTRLTVV.

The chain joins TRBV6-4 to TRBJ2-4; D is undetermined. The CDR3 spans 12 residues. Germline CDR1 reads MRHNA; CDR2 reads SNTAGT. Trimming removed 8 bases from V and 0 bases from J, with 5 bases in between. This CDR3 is CASGLAKNIQYF. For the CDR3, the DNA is TGTGCCAGCGGGCTAGCCAAAAACATTCAGTACTTC.

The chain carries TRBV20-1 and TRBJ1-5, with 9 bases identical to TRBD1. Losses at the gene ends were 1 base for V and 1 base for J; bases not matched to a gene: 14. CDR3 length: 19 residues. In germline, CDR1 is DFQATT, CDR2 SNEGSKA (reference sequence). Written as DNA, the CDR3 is TGCAGTGCTAGAGGTAACCGGACAGGGGCGGCAATGAGCAATCAGCCCCAGCATTTT. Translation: CSARGNRTGAAMSNQPQHF.

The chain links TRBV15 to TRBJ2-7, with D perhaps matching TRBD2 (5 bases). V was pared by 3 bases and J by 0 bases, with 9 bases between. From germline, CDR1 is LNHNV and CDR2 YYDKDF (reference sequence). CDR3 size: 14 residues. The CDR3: CATSSYGDSYEQYF. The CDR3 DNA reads TGTGCCACCAGCAGTTACGGGGACTCCTACGAGCAGTACTTC.